This T cell receptor beta chain stems from a study of Ad26.COV2.S vaccination and SARS-CoV-2 variants. Study at large: Donor allocation was to the COV1001 Ad26.COV2.S trial arm. Intramuscular Ad26.COV2.S at 5x10^10 or 1x10^11 viral particles.

Regarding this clone: Its antigen remains unidentified.

Repertoires were generated with immunoSEQ multiplex PCR, while TCRdb's copy carries only in-frame clones and drops some. Of a few hundred thousand clones in the sample, about 83% are singletons; the top ten hold 7% to 9.5%. Study-level results: Breadth and depth estimates from TCRs may understate total T cell responses. Once vaccination had occurred, spike-specific CD8+ and CD4+ T cell responses reportedly showed substantial breadth.

Treatment specified: some 19 received Ad26.COV2.S at low or high dose, single or two shots; 5 received placebo; per-sample allocation not given. After the first vaccine or placebo injection, samples were drawn on day 63. The material was peripheral blood, obtained in a trial of Ad26.COV2.S vaccine versus placebo. The sequence was obtained from a person between 18 and 59 years old who received the Ad26.COV2.S COVID-19 vaccine or a placebo.

CDR3 coding DNA: TGTGCAAGTCGCTTAGAGGGCGGCCGAGCCGAGCAGTTCTTC. It codes for CASRLEGGRAEQFF. The rearrangement uses TRBV12-2 and TRBJ2-1. TRBV12-2 has pseudogene status. The CDR3 sequence is 14 residues long.